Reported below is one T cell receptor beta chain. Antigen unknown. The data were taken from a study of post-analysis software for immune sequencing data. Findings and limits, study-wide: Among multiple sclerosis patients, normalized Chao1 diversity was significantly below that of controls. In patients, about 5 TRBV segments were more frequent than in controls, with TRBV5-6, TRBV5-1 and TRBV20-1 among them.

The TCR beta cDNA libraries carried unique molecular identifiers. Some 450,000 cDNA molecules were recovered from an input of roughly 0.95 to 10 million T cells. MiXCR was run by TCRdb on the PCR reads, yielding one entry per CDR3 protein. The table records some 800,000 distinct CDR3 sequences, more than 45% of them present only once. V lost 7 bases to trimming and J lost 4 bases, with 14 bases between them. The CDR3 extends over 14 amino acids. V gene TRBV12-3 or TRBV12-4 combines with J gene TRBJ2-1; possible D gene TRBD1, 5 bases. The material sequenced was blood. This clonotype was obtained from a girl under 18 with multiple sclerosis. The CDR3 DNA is TGTGCCAGCACCCATAGGGGCGCATACAATGAGCAGTTCTTC. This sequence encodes CASTHRGAYNEQFF.